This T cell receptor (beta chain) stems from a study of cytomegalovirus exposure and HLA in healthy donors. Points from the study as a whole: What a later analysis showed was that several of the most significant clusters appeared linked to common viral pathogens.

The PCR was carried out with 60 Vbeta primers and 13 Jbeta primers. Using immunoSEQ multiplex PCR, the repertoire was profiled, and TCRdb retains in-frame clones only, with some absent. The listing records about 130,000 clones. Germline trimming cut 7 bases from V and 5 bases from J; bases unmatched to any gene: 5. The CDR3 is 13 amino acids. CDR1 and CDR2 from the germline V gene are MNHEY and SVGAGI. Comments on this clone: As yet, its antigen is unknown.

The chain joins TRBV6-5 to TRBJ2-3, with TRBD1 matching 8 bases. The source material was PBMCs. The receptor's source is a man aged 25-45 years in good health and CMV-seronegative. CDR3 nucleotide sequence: TGTGCCAGCAACAGGGGGGCGGGAGATACGCAGTATTTT. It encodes CASNRGAGDTQYF.